This TCR beta chain was obtained from a study of blood T cell repertoires in COVID-19. Overall study: Some COVID-19 samples were acute and others convalescent; all came from the United States, Italy and Spain. Sources were T cells, B-cell-depleted T cells, or PBMCs; the material itself was cDNA or gDNA.

Study processing details: Counts of nucleated cells, estimated from reference gene primer amplification, were obtained. Some clones are missing from TCRdb's copy, which holds only in-frame ones; the method was immunoSEQ multiplex PCR. From that table come the V and J calls and clone size; the DNA was used to work out D and trimming. Of around 70,000 clones in the sample, about four fifths were seen once. The germline V and J ends were trimmed by 3 bases and 0 bases, with 9 bases remaining between them. The CDR3 runs 15 residues. Germline CDR1 and CDR2: SGHTA and FQGTGA. The clonotype comes from an older woman with acute or convalescent COVID-19. The sample comprised peripheral blood. The chain joins TRBV7-3 to TRBJ2-1; D might be TRBD1 (6 bases). CDR3 amino acids: CASSFGQHSYNEQFF. CDR3 coding DNA: TGTGCCAGCAGCTTCGGACAGCACTCCTACAATGAGCAGTTCTTC.